Below are 28 T cell receptor beta chains sequenced from a single sample in a study of cytomegalovirus exposure and HLA in healthy donors. Researchers ran the PCR with 60 Vbeta and 13 Jbeta primers. Profiled with immunoSEQ multiplex PCR; TCRdb holds only in-frame clones, not every one. The sample lists some 140,000 clones; roughly 80% were seen once. Specimen: PBMCs. These receptors were obtained from a woman aged 60-75 years in good health and CMV-seronegative.

The chain employs TRBV28 and TRBJ1-1, with D perhaps matching TRBD1 (5 bases). The CDR3 runs 12 residues. CDR1 is MDHEN and CDR2 is SYDVKM in the germline V gene. Trimming cost V 9 bases and J 4 bases, with 12 bases left between them. CDR3 DNA: TGTGCCAGTAACCAGGGACTCACTGAAGCTTTCTTT. The encoded protein is CASNQGLTEAFF.

This clone has only one observation. This chain uses TRBV28 with TRBJ1-4; 12 positions match TRBD1. CDR1 and CDR2 from the germline V gene are MDHEN and SYDVKM. The CDR3 length is 17 residues. Trimming at V came to 5 bases and at J to 8 bases, leaving 12 bases not matched to a gene. CDR3 DNA: TGTGCCAGCAGTCGACCGGGACAGGGGGCGAGGCCCGAAAAACTGTTTTTT. It specifies CASSRPGQGARPEKLFF.

The chain carries TRBV2 and TRBJ1-1, with 7 bases aligning to TRBD1. The V segment lost 6 bases and the J segment 4 bases; nucleotides outside the gene matches: 17. From germline, CDR1 is SNHLY and CDR2 FYNNEI. The CDR3 has 17 residues. The CDR3 reads CASRLQRGRQGGTEAFF. The CDR3 DNA reads as TGTGCCAGCAGACTACAAAGGGGAAGACAGGGAGGCACTGAAGCTTTCTTT.

V is TRBV28 and J is TRBJ2-1, with 9 bases identical to TRBD1. V lost 5 bases to trimming and J lost 7 bases; unmatched junction nucleotides: 6. The CDR3 contains 14 residues. CDR1 and CDR2 from the germline V gene are MDHEN and SYDVKM. CDR3 in amino acids: CASSLTGGLNEQFF. In DNA form, the CDR3 reads TGTGCCAGCAGTCTTACAGGGGGCCTTAATGAGCAGTTCTTC.

The gene calls are TRBV20-1 and TRBJ2-5, with TRBD1 matching over 7 bases. The V gene end was trimmed by 5 bases and the J gene end by 4 bases; junction bases not matched to a gene: 1. The CDR3 spans 11 residues. Germline CDR1 is DFQATT and CDR2 is SNEGSKA (reference sequence). Written as DNA, the CDR3 is TGCAGTGCTCGACAGGGAGAGACCCAGTACTTC. Residues: CSARQGETQYF.

The chain couples TRBV5-1 to TRBJ2-1; the match to TRBD1 covers 11 bases. The V gene's germline CDR1 is SGHRS and CDR2 YFSETQ. The CDR3 sequence is 15 residues long. V dropped 4 bases and J dropped 6; count of bases not matched to a gene: 6. CDR3 nucleotides: TGCGCCAGCAGCCCGGGACAGGGGGACAGCAATGAGCAGTTCTTC. It yields the protein CASSPGQGDSNEQFF.

The V gene is TRBV2, the J gene TRBJ2-1; 9 bases are a match to TRBD1. Trimming cost V 5 bases and J 6 bases; bases outside gene matches: 2. The CDR3 is 13 amino acids. Germline values: CDR1 SNHLY, CDR2 FYNNEI. Here the CDR3 DNA reads TGTGCCAGCAGTTGGGACAGGGTCAATGAGCAGTTCTTC. It specifies CASSWDRVNEQFF.

The chain employs TRBV7-8 and TRBJ2-1, with 10 bases fitting TRBD1. The V gene end was trimmed by 2 bases and the J gene end by 10 bases; junction bases not matched to a gene: 5. The CDR3 is 14 amino acids. From germline, CDR1 is SGHVS and CDR2 FQNEAQ. This chain's CDR3 is CASSLMTGGKEQFF. CDR3 sequence (DNA): TGTGCCAGCAGCTTAATGACAGGGGGCAAGGAGCAGTTCTTC. Based on the CDR3 plus reference TRBV7-8 and TRBJ2-1, the full variable domain is GAGVSQSPRYKVAKRGQDVALRCDPISGHVSLFWYQQALGQGPEFLTYFQNEAQLDKSGLPSDRFFAERPEGSVSTLKIQRTQQEDSAVYLCASSLMTGGKEQFFGPGTRLTVL.

The gene calls are TRBV10-1 and TRBJ2-5; maybe TRBD2 (6 bases). Germline V CDR1 and CDR2: WNHNN, SYGVQD (reference sequence). V dropped 3 bases and J dropped 7 bases, with 15 bases sitting between them. The length of the CDR3 is 14 residues. Here the CDR3 DNA reads TGCGCCAGCAGTGACGGAGGGGTACGAGGGACCCAGTACTTC. Its protein product is CASSDGGVRGTQYF.

CDR3 sequence (DNA): TGTGCCAGCAGTCCGACGACACTGAACACTGAAGCTTTCTTT. Amino acids: CASSPTTLNTEAFF. The V gene is TRBV27, the J gene TRBJ1-1; D not certain. The CDR3 runs 14 residues. Germline loops: CDR1 MNHEY, CDR2 SMNVEV (reference sequence). Trimming shortened V by 5 bases and J by 0 bases, and 10 bases separated the two germline ends.

This chain connects TRBV6-5 to TRBJ2-7; 10 positions match TRBD1. The germline gives CDR1 MNHEY, CDR2 SVGAGI. With V trimmed by 6 bases and J by 4 bases, 6 bases remained unmatched. The CDR3 runs to 14 residues. CDR3 DNA sequence: TGTGCCAGCAGCCCGACGGGACAGGGGTACGAGCAGTACTTC. Translating it yields CASSPTGQGYEQYF.

The chain joins TRBV4-2 to TRBJ1-4, with 7 positions matching TRBD1. Germline V gives CDR1 LGHNA, CDR2 YNFKEQ. The CDR3 loop spans 16 amino acids. V trimming: 2 bases; J trimming: 3 bases; junction bases outside the gene matches: 6. Written as DNA, the CDR3 is TGTGCCAGCAGCCAAAATCTCCAGGGGGCTAATGAAAAACTGTTTTTT. Protein: CASSQNLQGANEKLFF.

This rearrangement joins TRBV19 to TRBJ1-5, with 8 bases identical to TRBD1. Per the germline V gene, CDR1 is LNHDA and CDR2 is SQIVND (reference sequence). V shed 10 bases and J 2 bases; nucleotides not matched to a gene: 7. CDR3 length equals 14 residues. In DNA, the CDR3 is TGTGCCACCGTCGACAGGGGTGGCAATCAGCCCCAGCATTTT. Its translation: CATVDRGGNQPQHF.

The chain has TRBV7-9 and TRBJ1-1, with a tentative D call TRBD1 (5 bases). The CDR3 contains 15 residues. Germline assignment: CDR1 SEHNR and CDR2 FQNEAQ (reference sequence). Deletions cut 5 bases from V and 0 bases from J, with 13 bases between. The CDR3 is CASSPRAMVNTEAFF. In nucleotides, the CDR3 is TGTGCCAGCAGCCCCAGGGCCATGGTGAACACTGAAGCTTTCTTT. Full variable domain (outside the CDR3, taken from reference TRBV7-9 and TRBJ1-1): DTGVSQNPRHKITKRGQNVTFRCDPISEHNRLYWYRQTLGQGPEFLTYFQNEAQLEKSRLLSDRFSAERPKGSFSTLEIQRTEQGDSAMYLCASSPRAMVNTEAFFGQGTRLTVV.

This clone appeared a single time. The rearrangement links TRBV19 to TRBJ2-1, with 11 bases matching TRBD2. There are 16 residues in the CDR3. After removal of 7 bases from V and 4 bases from J, the junction contained 9 bases not matched to a gene. CDR1 LNHDA and CDR2 SQIVND come from the germline V gene (reference sequence). CDR3 nucleotide sequence: TGTGCCAGTATGAGTAGCGGGAGGGCTGCGTACAATGAGCAGTTCTTC. Amino acids: CASMSSGRAAYNEQFF. Full variable domain (rest looked up from reference TRBV19 and TRBJ2-1): DGGITQSPKYLFRKEGQNVTLSCEQNLNHDAMYWYRQDPGQGLRLIYYSQIVNDFQKGDIAEGYSVSREKKESFPLTVTSAQKNPTAFYLCASMSSGRAAYNEQFFGPGTRLTVL.

This clone was counted a single time. The chain carries TRBV2 and TRBJ1-4; a possible D gene is TRBD1 (5 bases). The CDR3 has 15 amino acids. The ends were cut back, 7 bases at V and 7 bases at J, with 19 bases in the middle. Germline V CDR1 and CDR2: SNHLY, FYNNEI. CDR3 protein: CASIPSAPGVEKLFF. For the CDR3, the DNA is TGTGCCAGCATACCCTCCGCGCCGGGGGTTGAAAAACTGTTTTTT.

This chain uses TRBV6-1 with TRBJ2-1; 8 bases map to TRBD2. This CDR3 comprises 18 residues. Germline V gene sequence: CDR1 MNHNS, CDR2 SASEGT. Losses at the gene ends were 0 bases for V and 3 bases for J; bases not matched to a gene: 10. CDR3 sequence: CASSEALLGRGVYNEQFF. The CDR3 coding sequence is TGTGCCAGCAGTGAAGCGCTTCTGGGGCGGGGGGTCTACAATGAGCAGTTCTTC.

The rearrangement uses TRBV6-1 and TRBJ2-5, with D possibly being TRBD2 (5 bases). The CDR3 consists of 14 residues. V gave up 1 base and J gave up 7 bases, with 13 bases separating them. CDR1 is MNHNS and CDR2 is SASEGT in the germline V gene. Here the CDR3 DNA reads TGTGCCAGCAGTGAAGGCCAGGAGGTGGGGACCCAGTACTTC. Protein: CASSEGQEVGTQYF.

CDR3 sequence reads: CASSVGHRGYVYNEQFF. The CDR3 region has the DNA TGTGCCAGCAGCGTAGGCCACAGGGGGTACGTCTACAATGAGCAGTTCTTC. This sequence joins TRBV9 and TRBJ2-1; TRBD1 agrees at 8 bases. In germline, CDR1 is SGDLS, CDR2 YYNGEE. The CDR3 is made up of 17 amino acids. V shed 0 bases and J 3 bases; nucleotides not matched to a gene: 8.

V usage is TRBV5-4 and J usage is TRBJ2-5, with a weak D call TRBD1 (5 bases). V lost 4 bases, J lost 5 bases, and 12 bases lay in between. In germline, CDR1 is SGHNT, CDR2 YYREEE (reference sequence). The CDR3 consists of 13 residues. As DNA, the CDR3 is TGTGCCAGCAGCCAGGGTTTTCGGGAGACCCAGTACTTC. It specifies CASSQGFRETQYF. The variable domain in full, completed from reference TRBV5-4 and TRBJ2-5, reads ETGVTQSPTHLIKTRGQQVTLRCSSQSGHNTVSWYQQALGQGPQFIFQYYREEENGRGNFPPRFSGLQFPNYSSELNVNALELDDSALYLCASSQGFRETQYFGPGTRLLVL.

The V and J genes are TRBV5-6 and TRBJ1-5; D uncertain. Trimming left V 2 bases short and J 0 bases short, with 12 bases between. Germline lookup yields CDR1 SGHDT and CDR2 YYEEEE. This CDR3 has 16 residues. The CDR3 region has the DNA TGTGCCAGCAGCTTAACGGACGGGAATAGCAATCAGCCCCAGCATTTT. This encodes CASSLTDGNSNQPQHF.

This chain connects TRBV7-9 to TRBJ2-3; a weak D match, TRBD2 (5 bases). There are 16 residues in the CDR3. From germline, CDR1 is SEHNR and CDR2 FQNEAQ (reference sequence). V lost 0 bases and J 0 bases, leaving 10 bases between the germline ends. CDR3 amino acids: CASSLASGISTDTQYF. CDR3 in DNA: TGTGCCAGCAGCTTAGCTTCCGGGATAAGCACAGATACGCAGTATTTT.

This clone was detected a few times. The chain carries TRBV29-1 and TRBJ1-2, with D possibly matching TRBD1 (6 bases). CDR1 and CDR2 (germline): SQVTM, ANQGSEA. This CDR3 has 13 residues. V was pared by 7 bases and J by 0 bases, with 12 bases between. This chain's CDR3 is CSGSDSPNYGYTF. The CDR3 coding sequence is TGCAGCGGGTCGGACAGTCCTAACTATGGCTACACCTTC.

V and J are TRBV27 and TRBJ2-5; D is unclear. Germline CDR1 and CDR2: MNHEY and SMNVEV (reference sequence). CDR3 length equals 12 residues. The ends were cut back, 5 bases at V and 7 bases at J, with 11 bases in the middle. The DNA of the CDR3 is TGTGCCAGCAGTCCGATTCGAGGGACCCAGTACTTC. Residues: CASSPIRGTQYF.

The V call is TRBV19, the J call TRBJ1-1; D perhaps matches TRBD1 (6 bases). CDR3 length equals 12 residues. Trimming shortened V by 6 bases and J by 6 bases, and 11 bases separated the two germline ends. Germline V lookup: CDR1 LNHDA, CDR2 SQIVND (reference sequence). The CDR3 here is CASRQGVSEAFF. Here the CDR3 DNA reads TGTGCCAGTAGACAGGGTGTATCTGAAGCTTTCTTT.

The chain couples TRBV10-3 to TRBJ2-1, with TRBD1 identical over 7 bases. With 0 bases clipped from V and 9 bases from J, the junction kept 8 bases outside the gene matches. The CDR3 totals 15 residues. Germline V CDR1 and CDR2: ENHRY, SYGVKD. CDR3 sequence (DNA): TGTGCCATCAGTGAGTCGGTAGGGGGCGCGGGTGAGCAGTTCTTC. Translating it yields CAISESVGGAGEQFF.

V gene TRBV6-5 combines with J gene TRBJ2-3; D is unresolved. Germline V CDR1 and CDR2: MNHEY, SVGAGI. Trimming cost V 2 bases and J 7 bases, with 13 bases left between them. The CDR3 spans 14 residues. CDR3 nucleotides: TGTGCCAGCAGTTACGCCCGTAAAGCGAATACGCAGTATTTT. This sequence encodes CASSYARKANTQYF.

The chain recombines TRBV19 with TRBJ2-7; TRBD1 aligns across 11 bases. CDR1 and CDR2 from the germline V gene are LNHDA and SQIVND (reference sequence). The junction had 4 bases not matched to a gene; V was cut back by 3 bases and J by 3 bases. The CDR3 is 15 amino acids. The CDR3 here is CASSMAGTGGYEQYF. The CDR3 DNA sequence: TGTGCCAGTAGTATGGCAGGGACAGGGGGCTACGAGCAGTACTTC. The full variable domain, its missing parts supplied by reference TRBV19 and TRBJ2-7, is DGGITQSPKYLFRKEGQNVTLSCEQNLNHDAMYWYRQDPGQGLRLIYYSQIVNDFQKGDIAEGYSVSREKKESFPLTVTSAQKNPTAFYLCASSMAGTGGYEQYFGPGTRLTVT.